This T cell receptor (beta chain) was found in a study of blood T cell repertoires in COVID-19. Study information: Samples of COVID-19 (acute and convalescent) were obtained from the United States, Italy and Spain. T cells, B-cell-depleted T cells, or PBMCs supplied cDNA or gDNA.

Germline V gene lookup returns CDR1 SGHKS and CDR2 YYEKEE (reference sequence). Trimming at V came to 4 bases and at J to 7 bases, leaving 14 bases not matched to a gene. CDR3 length equals 16 residues. Authors' data handling: It was from reference gene primer amplification that nucleated cell counts were estimated. The method was immunoSEQ multiplex PCR; TCRdb's version includes in-frame clones alone and lacks a portion of them. The V and J calls and clone size were taken over from that table, and D and trimming were inferred from the DNA. The table lists roughly 100,000 clones, 75% to 90% of them singletons.

V and J are TRBV5-5 and TRBJ1-5; the match to TRBD1 covers 7 bases. Sequenced: peripheral blood. This clonotype was sampled from a human donor in a cohort sampled during active COVID-19. CDR3 in DNA: TGTGCCAGCAGCCCCATACTTCGGACAGGAGGACAGCCCCAGCATTTT. Encoded protein: CASSPILRTGGQPQHF. Variable domain in full (rest from reference TRBV5-5 and TRBJ1-5): DAGVTQSPTHLIKTRGQQVTLRCSPISGHKSVSWYQQVLGQGPQFIFQYYEKEERGRGNFPDRFSARQFPNYSSELNVNALLLGDSALYLCASSPILRTGGQPQHFGDGTRLSIL.